This entry features one T cell receptor beta chain sequence. Its antigen is still unknown. Lamina propria and intraepithelial lymphocytes were released by processing graft tissue. Sequencing was performed with immunoSEQ multiplex PCR; in TCRdb, only in-frame clones are kept and a portion is missing. This repertoire shows under 30,000 clones, about 80% found once; its top ten account for under 3.5%. The data originate from a study of graft-versus-host responses after intestinal transplantation. Study in general: Anti-thymocyte globulin induction, then tacrolimus and steroids for about three years, went to all recipients. Findings and caveats of the study: Researchers found peak circulating GvH clone levels linked to early post-transplant HvG declines. Present in recipient marrow, GvH clones included some that appeared first in ileum or blood. Some patients had graft-donor T cell macrochimerism, and their allografts showed high graft-versus-host to host-versus-graft clonal ratios.

The receptor's source is a human patient who received an intestinal transplant, so some T cells may come from the graft donor. The material sequenced was ileum tissue, taken 98 days after intestinal transplantation.

CDR3 sequence reads: CASSVGQGWTPLHF. For the CDR3, the DNA is TGTGCCAGTAGTGTGGGACAGGGGTGGACACCCCTCCACTTT. This chain uses TRBV19 with TRBJ1-6; 10 bases are a match to TRBD1. This CDR3 has 14 residues. Trimming removed 5 bases from V and 11 bases from J; junction bases left unmatched: 6. Germline V gene lookup returns CDR1 LNHDA and CDR2 SQIVND (reference sequence).